Here is one T cell receptor (beta chain) with its context. This sample stems from a study of blood T cell repertoires in COVID-19. Study at large: COVID-19 samples, acute and convalescent, were from the United States, Italy and Spain.

Per the germline V gene, CDR1 is MRHNA and CDR2 is SNTAGT. There are 17 residues in the CDR3. V gave up 4 bases and J gave up 0 bases, with 16 bases separating them. The repertoire was sequenced with immunoSEQ multiplex PCR; TCRdb's copy has only in-frame clones and lacks some. The sample includes some 150,000 clones, about 80% seen only once; the top ten take roughly 6.5%. Specimen: peripheral blood. The clonotype originates from a human donor in a cohort sampled during active COVID-19. The chain couples TRBV6-4 to TRBJ1-5; TRBD1 is a possible D gene (5 bases). CDR3: CASSVGASTNSNQPQHF. The CDR3 DNA reads as TGTGCCAGCAGTGTAGGGGCGTCTACAAATAGCAATCAGCCCCAGCATTTT.